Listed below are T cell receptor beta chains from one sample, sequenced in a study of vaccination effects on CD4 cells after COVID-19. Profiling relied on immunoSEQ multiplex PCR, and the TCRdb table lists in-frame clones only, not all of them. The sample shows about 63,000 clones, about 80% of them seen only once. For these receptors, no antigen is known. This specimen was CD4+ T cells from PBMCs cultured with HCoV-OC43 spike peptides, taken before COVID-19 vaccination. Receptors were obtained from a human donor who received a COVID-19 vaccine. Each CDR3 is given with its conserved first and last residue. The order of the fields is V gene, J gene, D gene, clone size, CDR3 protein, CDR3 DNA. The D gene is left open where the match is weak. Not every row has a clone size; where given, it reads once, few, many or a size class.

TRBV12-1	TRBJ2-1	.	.	CASSFPRRGRRSHNEQFF	TGTGCCAGCAGCTTCCCCAGGCGGGGGCGCCGGTCCCACAATGAGCAGTTCTTC
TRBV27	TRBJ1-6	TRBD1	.	CATGTVSPLHF	TGTGCCACAGGGACAGTTTCACCCCTCCACTTT
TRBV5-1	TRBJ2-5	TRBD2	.	CASSTPGTSGLIGKETQYF	TGCGCCAGCAGCACCCCCGGGACTAGCGGGTTAATAGGGAAAGAGACCCAGTACTTC
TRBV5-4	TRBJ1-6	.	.	CASSLADSPLHF	TGTGCCAGCAGCTTAGCGGATTCACCCCTCCACTTT
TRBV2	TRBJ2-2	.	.	CASSVKNTGELFF	TGTGCCAGCAGTGTTAAGAACACCGGGGAGCTGTTTTTT
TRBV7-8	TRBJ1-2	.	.	CASSSEGGNANYGYTF	TGTGCCAGCAGCTCCGAGGGCGGCAACGCTAACTATGGCTACACCTTC
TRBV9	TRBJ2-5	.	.	CASSVGSWVGQETQYF	TGTGCCAGCAGCGTAGGCAGTTGGGTTGGCCAAGAGACCCAGTACTTC
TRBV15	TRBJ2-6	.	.	CATSRDRGANVLTF	TGTGCCACCAGCAGAGATCGGGGGGCCAACGTCCTGACTTTC
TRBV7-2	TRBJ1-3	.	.	CASSLGFLGNTIYF	TGTGCCAGCAGCTTGGGGTTTCTCGGAAACACCATATATTTT
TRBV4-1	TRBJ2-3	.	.	CASSQDPRTDTQYF	TGCGCCAGCAGCCAAGATCCCAGGACAGATACGCAGTATTTT
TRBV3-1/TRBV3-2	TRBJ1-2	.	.	CASSQGVNRERYYGYTF	TGTGCCAGCAGCCAAGGGGTTAACAGGGAGAGGTACTATGGCTACACCTTC
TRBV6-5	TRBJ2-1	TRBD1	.	CASSYPGTGINEQFF	TGTGCCAGCAGTTACCCTGGGACAGGGATAAATGAGCAGTTCTTC
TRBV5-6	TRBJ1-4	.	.	CASSRDLGNTNEKLFF	TGTGCCAGCAGCCGGGACCTGGGGAATACTAATGAAAAACTGTTTTTT
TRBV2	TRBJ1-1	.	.	CASSAYLASNTEAFF	TGTGCCAGCAGTGCTTACTTAGCTAGTAACACTGAAGCTTTCTTT
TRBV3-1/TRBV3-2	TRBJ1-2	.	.	CASSPNTGLAGYTF	TGTGCCAGCAGCCCAAATACAGGGTTAGCTGGCTACACCTTC
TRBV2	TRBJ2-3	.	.	CASRGRTSTDTQYF	TGTGCCAGCAGGGGGAGGACTAGCACAGATACGCAGTATTTT
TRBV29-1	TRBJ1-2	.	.	CSVDAGLGYGYTF	TGCAGCGTTGATGCGGGGTTGGGCTATGGCTACACCTTC
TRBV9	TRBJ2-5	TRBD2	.	CASSVGLSGGWETQYF	TGTGCCAGCAGCGTAGGCCTTAGCGGGGGGTGGGAGACCCAGTACTTC
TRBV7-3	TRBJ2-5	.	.	CASSRRVRETQYF	TGTGCCAGCAGCCGTAGGGTTAGAGAGACCCAGTACTTC
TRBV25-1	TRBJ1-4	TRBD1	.	CASSSLTGYEKLFF	TGTGCCAGCAGTTCCCTGACAGGGTATGAAAAACTGTTTTTT
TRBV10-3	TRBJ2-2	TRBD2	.	CAISEYLPSGATNTGELFF	TGTGCCATCAGTGAGTATCTCCCTAGCGGGGCGACGAACACCGGGGAGCTGTTTTTT
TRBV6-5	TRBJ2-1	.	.	CASQSSAYNEQFF	TGTGCCAGCCAATCCAGCGCCTACAATGAGCAGTTCTTC
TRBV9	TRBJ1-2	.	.	CASSVDGEFGYTF	TGTGCCAGCAGCGTAGATGGGGAATTTGGCTACACCTTC
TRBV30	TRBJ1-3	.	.	CAWGRVGAISGNTIYF	TGTGCCTGGGGCAGGGTAGGGGCGATCTCTGGAAACACCATATATTTT
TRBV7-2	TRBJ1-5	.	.	CASSPQGTSNQPQHF	TGTGCCAGCAGCCCACAGGGTACGAGCAATCAGCCCCAGCATTTT
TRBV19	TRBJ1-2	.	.	CASSLITNYGYTF	TGTGCCAGTAGTCTTATTACTAACTATGGCTACACCTTC
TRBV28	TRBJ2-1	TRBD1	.	CASSKAGTVNNEQFF	TGTGCCAGCAGCAAGGCCGGGACAGTTAACAATGAGCAGTTCTTC
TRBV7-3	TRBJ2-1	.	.	CASSSTGYNEQFF	TGTGCCAGCAGCTCCACGGGGTACAATGAGCAGTTCTTC
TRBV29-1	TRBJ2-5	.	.	CSVEVLAVGETQYF	TGCAGCGTTGAAGTTTTGGCTGTCGGAGAGACCCAGTACTTC
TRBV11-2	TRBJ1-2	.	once	CASILGSGQGGYTF	TGTGCCAGCATCCTAGGGTCAGGGCAGGGTGGCTACACCTTC